This is a list of T cell receptor beta chains from one sample in a study of identical twins. MiXCR was run by TCRdb on the 5' RACE reads, yielding one entry per CDR3 protein. This sample has about 690,000 distinct CDR3 sequences, with over 5% found just once. Source material: naive T cells sorted from blood. The receptors stem from a man aged 18 to 29 in good health. CDR3s include the opening cysteine and the closing phenylalanine or tryptophan. A D gene is named only where the DNA matches it firmly. For some rows the clone size is stated as once, few or many, or as a class when expanded; others skip it.

d_gene	v_gene	j_gene	abundance	CDR3nt	CDR3aa
NA	TRBV18	TRBJ1-1	few	TGTGCCAGCTCATCCCAACAGGCGGCTGAAGCTTTCTTT	CASSSQQAAEAFF
TRBD2	TRBV20-1	TRBJ2-1	few	TGCAGTGCCGAGCGGGAGGTATACAATGAGCAGTTCTTC	CSAEREVYNEQFF
NA	TRBV28	TRBJ1-2	many	TGTGCCAGCAACTCCCCCAGGGTCTATGGCTACACCTTC	CASNSPRVYGYTF
NA	TRBV7-9	TRBJ2-1	many	TGTGCCAGCAGTTCCAATGAGCAGTTCTTC	CASSSNEQFF
TRBD2	TRBV20-1	TRBJ2-1	few	TGCAGTGCTAGAGTCAGGACTAGCGGGAACAATGAGCAGTTCTTC	CSARVRTSGNNEQFF
NA	TRBV20-1	TRBJ2-2	few	TGCAGTGCTAGAGATCCGGAGGCACGGGGGGAGCTGTTTTTT	CSARDPEARGELFF
NA	TRBV10-3	TRBJ1-1	many	TGTGCCATCAAGGAGGGCCAGTTGAACACTGAAGCTTTCTTT	CAIKEGQLNTEAFF
TRBD1	TRBV29-1	TRBJ2-6	few	TGCAGCGTTGAAGAACTACACGGGACAGGGGGCGATGGGGCCAACGTCCTGACTTTC	CSVEELHGTGGDGANVLTF
NA	TRBV27	TRBJ1-2	many	TGTGCCAGCAGTTTATTTGAGGGGGACGGCAGTGGCTACACCTTC	CASSLFEGDGSGYTF
NA	TRBV28	TRBJ2-1	many	TGTGCCAGCAGTCCAGGGACGGTTGGGAAGCAGTTCTTC	CASSPGTVGKQFF
NA	TRBV20-1	TRBJ1-3	many	TGCAGTGCTACAGCGAACTCTGGAAACACCATATATTTT	CSATANSGNTIYF
TRBD2	TRBV2	TRBJ2-1	many	TGTGCCAGCAGTCTAGCGGGAGGGCCGCATGAGCAGTTCTTC	CASSLAGGPHEQFF
NA	TRBV6-5	TRBJ2-2	many	TGTGCCAGCAGTTACGGGGTCACCGGGGAGCTGTTTTTT	CASSYGVTGELFF
NA	TRBV5-1	TRBJ2-3	many	TGCGCCAGCAGCTTGGACAGCCTCACAGATACGCAGTATTTT	CASSLDSLTDTQYF
TRBD2	TRBV15	TRBJ2-7	few	TGTGCCACCAGCAGAGAGGCAGGGCCTACCGGGGGGGAGCAGTACTTC	CATSREAGPTGGEQYF
NA	TRBV7-8	TRBJ1-5	many	TGTGCCAGCGGAACCGAGCCCGCCCTAAGCAATCAGCCCCAGCATTTT	CASGTEPALSNQPQHF
TRBD1	TRBV5-5	TRBJ2-2	many	TGTGCCAGCAGCTTGGACAGGGGGCCCTCGGGCACCGGGGAGCTGTTTTTT	CASSLDRGPSGTGELFF
TRBD2	TRBV20-1	TRBJ2-1	NA	TGCAGTGCGACCGGGACTAGCGGATCCTACAATGAGCAGTTCTTC	CSATGTSGSYNEQFF
NA	TRBV11-2	TRBJ2-1	NA	TGTGCCAGCAGCTTAGAAATTGAGGGCCCCGGTGAGCAGTTCTTC	CASSLEIEGPGEQFF
NA	TRBV15	TRBJ1-1	many	TGTGCCACCAGCAGCCCTTTCGGGGGCACTGAAGCTTTCTTT	CATSSPFGGTEAFF
NA	TRBV7-6	TRBJ1-6	few	TGTGCCAGCAGCTTAGAGGTGCCCTCACCCCTCCACTTT	CASSLEVPSPLHF
TRBD2	TRBV4-2	TRBJ2-1	NA	TGTGCCAGCAGCCAAGAGTCTCGGGGGGGAGAGGGGTTCTTC	CASSQESRGGEGFF
NA	TRBV12-3/TRBV12-4	TRBJ2-7	few	TGTGCCAGCCAAATTTCTGCCCATCCCTACGAGCAGTACTTC	CASQISAHPYEQYF
TRBD2	TRBV5-1	TRBJ2-1	many	TGCGCCAGCGTGGGACTAGCGGGAGCGGGCTCCTACAATGAGCAGTTCTTC	CASVGLAGAGSYNEQFF
NA	TRBV5-1	TRBJ1-3	many	TGCGCCAGCAGCTTGGCCGGAGTCATAGGAAACACCATATATTTT	CASSLAGVIGNTIYF
NA	TRBV29-1	TRBJ2-2	many	TGCAGCGTTACCGCTCTACAGGGTCGGGGGGAGCTGTTTTTT	CSVTALQGRGELFF
TRBD2	TRBV3-1	TRBJ2-1	few	TGTGCCAGCAGCCAAGATTCAAGCGGGAGCTTCAGTGAGCAGTTCTTC	CASSQDSSGSFSEQFF
NA	TRBV28	TRBJ2-7	NA	TGTGCCAGCAGTTTCTTGCAGGGGAGCTCCTACGAGCAGTACTTC	CASSFLQGSSYEQYF
TRBD1	TRBV5-5	TRBJ2-3	many	TGTGCCAGCAGTTTTCAACAGGGGTACACAGATACGCAGTATTTT	CASSFQQGYTDTQYF
TRBD1	TRBV19	TRBJ2-3	few	TGTGCCAGTAGTATGGGACAGGGGGCGATCACAGATACGCAGTATTTT	CASSMGQGAITDTQYF
TRBD2	TRBV7-9	TRBJ2-2	few	TGTGCCAGCAGCCCGACTAGCGGGAGGGCCCGGACCGGGGAGCTGTTTTTT	CASSPTSGRARTGELFF
NA	TRBV28	TRBJ2-3	many	TGTGCCAGCAGTTTATGGGTCGACAGCACTAGCACAGATACGCAGTATTTT	CASSLWVDSTSTDTQYF
TRBD2	TRBV2	TRBJ2-1	few	TGTGCCAGCAGGGTAAGACTAGCGGGCGATGAGCAGTTCTTC	CASRVRLAGDEQFF
NA	TRBV28	TRBJ1-3	many	TGTGCCAGCAGCAAGATCGGGTCTGGAAACACCATATATTTT	CASSKIGSGNTIYF
NA	TRBV3-1	TRBJ2-1	few	TGTGCCAGCAGCCAACGGCTTTTTGAGCAGTTCTTC	CASSQRLFEQFF
NA	TRBV27	TRBJ2-3	many	TGTGCCAGCAGTTTCATCAGCACAGATACGCAGTATTTT	CASSFISTDTQYF
NA	TRBV6-2/TRBV6-3	TRBJ2-4	many	TGTGCCAGCAAGAGGGGGGACTATAAGATCATTCAGTACTTC	CASKRGDYKIIQYF
NA	TRBV2	TRBJ2-2	few	TGTGCCAGCAGTTGGGCCCTTGGGACCGGGGAGCTGTTTTTT	CASSWALGTGELFF
NA	TRBV7-9	TRBJ2-1	few	TGTGCCAGCAGCTTAGGTGGTCCCGACAATGAGCAGTTCTTC	CASSLGGPDNEQFF
TRBD1	TRBV7-6	TRBJ1-1	NA	TGTGCCAGCAGCTCTCAACAGGGGGTAAACACTGAAGCTTTCTTT	CASSSQQGVNTEAFF
TRBD2	TRBV28	TRBJ2-5	many	TGTGCCAGCAGTTTATTGGGACTAGCGGGAGGAGGCCAGTACTTC	CASSLLGLAGGGQYF
TRBD2	TRBV5-1	TRBJ2-1	NA	TGCGCCAGCAGGACTAGCGGGGCAAATTACTACAATGAGCAGTTCTTC	CASRTSGANYYNEQFF
NA	TRBV10-3	TRBJ2-2	few	TGTGCCATCAGTGAGCGGGCCCCGGGGACCGGGGAGCTGTTTTTT	CAISERAPGTGELFF
NA	TRBV10-3	TRBJ2-5	many	TGTGCCATCAGTGAAAATGCTAAAGAGACCCAGTACTTC	CAISENAKETQYF
TRBD2	TRBV24-1	TRBJ2-7	many	TGTGCCACCAGTCAAGGGACTAGCGGCTTATACGAGCAGTACTTC	CATSQGTSGLYEQYF
NA	TRBV4-1	TRBJ1-2	few	TGCGCCAGCAGCCAGGGATTCGGGATTTATGGCTACACCTTC	CASSQGFGIYGYTF
TRBD1	TRBV7-9	TRBJ1-3	NA	TGTGCCAGCAGCCCCGACAGGGGAATTGGCTCTGGAAACACCATATATTTT	CASSPDRGIGSGNTIYF
NA	TRBV7-3	TRBJ2-7	many	TGTGCCAGCAGCTACGGAGGGAGTAACGAGCAGTACTTC	CASSYGGSNEQYF
NA	TRBV6-5	TRBJ2-5	many	TGTGCCAGCAGGCGCAAAGAGACCCAGTACTTC	CASRRKETQYF
NA	TRBV20-1	TRBJ2-1	many	TGCAGTGTCTCTAGCTTCTACAATGAGCAGTTCTTC	CSVSSFYNEQFF